This entry describes one T cell receptor (beta chain). Repertoires were generated with immunoSEQ multiplex PCR, while TCRdb's copy carries only in-frame clones and drops some. The sample includes about 74,000 clones, less than 90% of them seen just once. Each patient gave between 1 and 8 samples, pretreatment and on-treatment. The data were taken from a study of PD-L1 blockade in urothelial cancer. Overall study: In the patient group, most of the roughly 30 were males with bladder-origin urothelial cancer. Treatment start was followed by blood analysis at 3 weeks (second dose) and again at 6 weeks.

V trimming: 2 bases; J trimming: 4 bases; junction bases outside the gene matches: 6. From germline, CDR1 is MNHEY and CDR2 SMNVEV (reference sequence). The CDR3 is 16 amino acids. This specimen consisted of PBMCs, obtained around atezolizumab (anti-PD-L1) treatment. The clonotype originates from a man in his 70s with urothelial cancer. The chain uses TRBV27 and TRBJ2-1, with TRBD2 identical over 9 bases. CDR3 sequence reads: CASSLQTSGHYNEQFF. The CDR3 bases are TGTGCCAGCAGTTTACAGACTAGCGGACATTACAATGAGCAGTTCTTC.